Below, one TCR beta chain is given with its context. What it binds is not known. The data were obtained in a study of a mutant IDH1 vaccine in newly diagnosed glioma. Libraries were prepared by immunoSEQ multiplex PCR; TCRdb keeps only in-frame clonotypes and omits some of them. The table shows roughly 60,000 clones, with 80% to 90% occurring only once. Time point in this sample: week 23, last vaccination. Every vaccine dose comprised 300 ug of mutant IDH1 20-mer peptide plus topical imiquimod. Astrocytomas that were new, WHO grade 3 or 4, IDH1-mutant and ATRX-lost were present in the donors. Germline CDR1 SEHNR, CDR2 FQNEAQ (reference sequence). The CDR3 runs to 14 residues. V lost 4 bases to trimming and J lost 8 bases; unmatched junction nucleotides: 5.

The chain employs TRBV7-9 and TRBJ1-6, with TRBD1 identical over 7 bases. The sample in question was PBMCs, obtained from a glioma patient whose treatment included an IDH1 peptide vaccine. The receptor was isolated from a man under 40 with glioma. The CDR3 loop is CASSSTGRDSPLHF. CDR3 nucleotide sequence: TGTGCCAGCAGCTCGACAGGGAGGGATTCACCCCTCCACTTT.